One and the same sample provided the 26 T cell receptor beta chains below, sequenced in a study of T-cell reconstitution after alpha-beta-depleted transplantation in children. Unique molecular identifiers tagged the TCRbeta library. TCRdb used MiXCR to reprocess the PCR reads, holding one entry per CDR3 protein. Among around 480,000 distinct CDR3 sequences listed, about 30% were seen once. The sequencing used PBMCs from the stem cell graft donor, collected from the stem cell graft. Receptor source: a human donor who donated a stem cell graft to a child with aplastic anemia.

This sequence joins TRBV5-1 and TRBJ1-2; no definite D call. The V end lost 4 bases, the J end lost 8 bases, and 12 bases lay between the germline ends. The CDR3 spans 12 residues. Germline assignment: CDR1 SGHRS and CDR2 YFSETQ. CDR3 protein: CASSRVGGGYTF. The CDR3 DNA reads TGCGCCAGCAGCCGGGTCGGAGGGGGCTACACCTTC.

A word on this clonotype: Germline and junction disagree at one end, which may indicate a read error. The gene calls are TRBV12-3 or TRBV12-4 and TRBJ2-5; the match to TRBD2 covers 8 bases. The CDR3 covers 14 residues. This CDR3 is CASSPSLAEETHYF. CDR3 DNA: TGTGCCAGCAGTCCCTCACTAGCGGAAGAGACCCACTACTTC.

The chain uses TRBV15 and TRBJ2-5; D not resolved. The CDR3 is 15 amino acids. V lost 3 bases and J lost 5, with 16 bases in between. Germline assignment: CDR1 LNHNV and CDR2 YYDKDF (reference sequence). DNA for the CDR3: TGTGCCACCAGCAGTCCGGACCCACCTAGGGAGACCCAGTACTTC. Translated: CATSSPDPPRETQYF.

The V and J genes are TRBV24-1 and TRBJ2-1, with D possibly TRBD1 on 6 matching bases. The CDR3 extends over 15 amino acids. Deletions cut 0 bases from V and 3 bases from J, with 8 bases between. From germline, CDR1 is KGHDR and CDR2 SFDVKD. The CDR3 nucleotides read TGTGCCACCAGTGATTTGGGACAGAACTACAATGAGCAGTTCTTC. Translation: CATSDLGQNYNEQFF.

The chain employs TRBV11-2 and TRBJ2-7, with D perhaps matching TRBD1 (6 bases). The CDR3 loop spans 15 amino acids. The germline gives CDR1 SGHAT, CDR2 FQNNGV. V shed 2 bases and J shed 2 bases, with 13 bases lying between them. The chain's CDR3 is CASSLSSQGPYEQYV. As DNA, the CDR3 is TGTGCCAGCAGCTTAAGTTCCCAGGGGCCCTACGAGCAGTACGTC.

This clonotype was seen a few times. In nucleotides, the CDR3 is TGTGCCAGCTCACTCGCGGGACTAGCGGTCTACAATGAGCAGTTCTTC. Its protein is CASSLAGLAVYNEQFF. The rearrangement links TRBV18 to TRBJ2-1, with 11 bases that match TRBD2. Germline CDR1 and CDR2: KGHSH and LQKENI. V lost 4 bases and J lost 3; bases outside the gene matches: 5. This CDR3 comprises 16 residues.

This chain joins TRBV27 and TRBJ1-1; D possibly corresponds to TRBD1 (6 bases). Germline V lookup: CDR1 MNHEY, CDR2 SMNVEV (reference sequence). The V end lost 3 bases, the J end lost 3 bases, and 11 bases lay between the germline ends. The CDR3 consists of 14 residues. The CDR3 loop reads CASSLGGLDTEAFF. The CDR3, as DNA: TGTGCCAGCAGTTTGGGGGGGCTCGACACTGAAGCTTTCTTT.

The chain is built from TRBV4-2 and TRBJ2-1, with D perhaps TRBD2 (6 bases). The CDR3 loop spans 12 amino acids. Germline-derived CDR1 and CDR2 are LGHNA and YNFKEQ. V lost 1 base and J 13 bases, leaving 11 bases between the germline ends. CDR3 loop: CASSQGSGPQFF. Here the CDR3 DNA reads TGTGCCAGCAGCCAAGGTAGCGGACCTCAGTTCTTC.

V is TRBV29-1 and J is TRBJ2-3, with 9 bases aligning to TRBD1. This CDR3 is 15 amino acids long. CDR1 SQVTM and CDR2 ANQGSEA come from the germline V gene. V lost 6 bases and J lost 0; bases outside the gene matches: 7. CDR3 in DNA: TGCAGCGTCGCCCTGGGACAGGGAAGCACAGATACGCAGTATTTT. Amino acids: CSVALGQGSTDTQYF.

The CDR3 DNA reads as TGCGCCAGCAGCCCACGTCGGACATCTGGGGCCAACGTCCTGACTTTC. This sequence encodes CASSPRRTSGANVLTF. The chain joins TRBV4-3 to TRBJ2-6; perhaps TRBD1 as D (5 bases). Germline CDR1 reads LGHNA; CDR2 reads YSLEER. The CDR3 is 16 amino acids. V lost 4 bases, J lost 1 base, and 11 bases lay in between.

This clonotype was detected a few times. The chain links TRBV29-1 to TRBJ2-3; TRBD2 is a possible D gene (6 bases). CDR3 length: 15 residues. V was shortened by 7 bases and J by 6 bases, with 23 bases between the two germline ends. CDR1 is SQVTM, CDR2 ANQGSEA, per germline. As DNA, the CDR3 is TGCAGCGCTTGGGCCGGAGGGCCGGCAGCGGATACGCAGTATTTT. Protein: CSAWAGGPAADTQYF.

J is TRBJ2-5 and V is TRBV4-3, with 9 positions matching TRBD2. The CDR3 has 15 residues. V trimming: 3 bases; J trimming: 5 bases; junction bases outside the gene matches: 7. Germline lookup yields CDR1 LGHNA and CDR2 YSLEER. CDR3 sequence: CASSQLAGGSETQYF. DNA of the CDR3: TGCGCCAGCAGCCAGTTGGCGGGAGGGTCGGAGACCCAGTACTTC.

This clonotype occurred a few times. The CDR3 bases are TGTGCCACCAGCAGAGTCCTGGGACTAGCGGGAGGCACAGATACGCAGTATTTT. Its translation is CATSRVLGLAGGTDTQYF. The chain is built from TRBV15 and TRBJ2-3, with 14 bases aligning to TRBD2. CDR3 length equals 18 residues. The V gene's germline CDR1 is LNHNV and CDR2 YYDKDF (reference sequence). Germline trimming cut 1 base from V and 1 base from J; bases unmatched to any gene: 4.

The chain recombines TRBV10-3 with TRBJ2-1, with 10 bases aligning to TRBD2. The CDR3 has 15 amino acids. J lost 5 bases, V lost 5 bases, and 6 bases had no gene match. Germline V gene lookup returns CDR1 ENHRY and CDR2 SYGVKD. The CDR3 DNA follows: TGTGCCATCAGTCCGCTAGCGGGAGAGGACAATGAGCAGTTCTTC. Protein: CAISPLAGEDNEQFF.

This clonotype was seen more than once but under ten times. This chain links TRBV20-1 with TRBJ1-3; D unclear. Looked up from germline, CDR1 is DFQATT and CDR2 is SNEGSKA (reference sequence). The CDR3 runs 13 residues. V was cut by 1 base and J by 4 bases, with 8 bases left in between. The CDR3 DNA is TGCAGTGCTAGAGGGACTGAGGGAAACACCATATATTTT. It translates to CSARGTEGNTIYF.

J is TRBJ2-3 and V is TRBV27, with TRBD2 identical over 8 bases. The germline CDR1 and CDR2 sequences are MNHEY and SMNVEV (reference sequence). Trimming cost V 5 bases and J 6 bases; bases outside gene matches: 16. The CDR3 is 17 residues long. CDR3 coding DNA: TGTGCCAGCAGTGGACGTAACCCGGGACTAGGAGGCGATACGCAGTATTTT. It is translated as CASSGRNPGLGGDTQYF.

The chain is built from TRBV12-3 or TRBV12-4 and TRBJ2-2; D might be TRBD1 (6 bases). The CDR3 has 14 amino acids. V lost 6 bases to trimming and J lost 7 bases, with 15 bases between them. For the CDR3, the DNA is TGTGCCAGCAGGCGTACAGGGACGGGCGGGGAGCTGTTTTTT. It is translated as CASRRTGTGGELFF.

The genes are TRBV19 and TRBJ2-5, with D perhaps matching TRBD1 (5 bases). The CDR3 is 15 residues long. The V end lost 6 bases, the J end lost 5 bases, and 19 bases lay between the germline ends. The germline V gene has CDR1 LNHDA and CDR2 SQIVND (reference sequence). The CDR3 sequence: CASRPRVFGYETQYF. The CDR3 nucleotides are TGTGCCAGTAGGCCCAGGGTTTTCGGGTATGAGACCCAGTACTTC.

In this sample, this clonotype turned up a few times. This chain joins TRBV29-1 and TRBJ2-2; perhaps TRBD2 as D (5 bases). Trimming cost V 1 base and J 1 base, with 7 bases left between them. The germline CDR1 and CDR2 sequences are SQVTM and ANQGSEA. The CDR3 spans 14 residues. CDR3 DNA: TGCAGCGTTGAAGCTCGGGGGAACACCGGGGAGCTGTTTTTT. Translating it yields CSVEARGNTGELFF.

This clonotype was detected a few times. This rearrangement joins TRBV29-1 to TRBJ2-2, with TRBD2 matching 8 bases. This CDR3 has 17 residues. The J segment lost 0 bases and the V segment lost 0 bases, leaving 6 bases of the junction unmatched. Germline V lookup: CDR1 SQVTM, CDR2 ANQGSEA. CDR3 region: CSVEDDFSGANTGELFF. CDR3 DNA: TGCAGCGTTGAAGACGACTTTAGCGGGGCGAACACCGGGGAGCTGTTTTTT.

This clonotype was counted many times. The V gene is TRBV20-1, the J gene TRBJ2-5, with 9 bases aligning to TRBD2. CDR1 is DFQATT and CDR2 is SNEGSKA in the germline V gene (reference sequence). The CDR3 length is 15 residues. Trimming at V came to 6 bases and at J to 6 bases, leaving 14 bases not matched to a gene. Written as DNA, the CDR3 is TGCAGTGCAACTGGGACTAGCAATTCCAGGAAGACCCAGTACTTC. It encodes CSATGTSNSRKTQYF.

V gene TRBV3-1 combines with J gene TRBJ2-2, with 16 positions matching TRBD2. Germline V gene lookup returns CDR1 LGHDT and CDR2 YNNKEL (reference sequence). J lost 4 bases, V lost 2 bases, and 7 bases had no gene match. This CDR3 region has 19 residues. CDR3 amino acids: CASSQTGLAGGPSTGELFF. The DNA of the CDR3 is TGTGCCAGCAGCCAAACGGGACTAGCGGGAGGGCCGAGCACCGGGGAGCTGTTTTTT.

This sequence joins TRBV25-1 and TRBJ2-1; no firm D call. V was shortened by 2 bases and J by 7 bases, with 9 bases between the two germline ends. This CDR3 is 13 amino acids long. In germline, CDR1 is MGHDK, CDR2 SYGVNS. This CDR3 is CASSEEPLNEQFF. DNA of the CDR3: TGTGCCAGCAGTGAAGAGCCACTAAATGAGCAGTTCTTC.

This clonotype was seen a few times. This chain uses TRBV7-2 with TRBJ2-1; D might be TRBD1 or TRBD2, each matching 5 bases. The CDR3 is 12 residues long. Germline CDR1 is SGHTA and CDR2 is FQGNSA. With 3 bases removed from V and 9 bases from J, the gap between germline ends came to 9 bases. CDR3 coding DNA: TGTGCCAGCAGCTTGGGACCGGGTGAGCAGTTCTTC. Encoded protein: CASSLGPGEQFF.

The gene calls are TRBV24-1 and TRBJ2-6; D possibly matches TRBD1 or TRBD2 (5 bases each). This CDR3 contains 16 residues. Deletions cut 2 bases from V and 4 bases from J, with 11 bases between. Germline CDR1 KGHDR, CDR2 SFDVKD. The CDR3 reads CATSDYKGTGANVLTF. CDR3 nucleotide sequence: TGTGCCACCAGTGATTACAAGGGGACCGGGGCCAACGTCCTGACTTTC.

The CDR3 region has the DNA TGTGCCAGTAGTCGGGACAGGCCTATATCCAATGAGCAGTTCTTC. Translated: CASSRDRPISNEQFF. This chain links TRBV19 with TRBJ2-1; 8 bases map to TRBD1. Trimming cost V 5 bases and J 6 bases; bases outside gene matches: 9. CDR1 and CDR2 from the germline V gene are LNHDA and SQIVND (reference sequence). This CDR3 contains 15 residues.